Below, 28 T cell receptor beta chains from the same sample are listed, as sequenced in a study of T cell changes during pregnancy in multiple sclerosis. Sequencing used immunoSEQ multiplex PCR; TCRdb keeps in-frame clones, though not all of them. There are around 36,000 clones in the sample; approximately 92% occur only once, and 0.43% lies in the top ten. Sequences were derived from CD4+ T cells from peripheral blood mononuclear cells, sampled in the third trimester of pregnancy. These receptors were taken from a female donor with multiple sclerosis, enrolled in a pregnancy study.

J is TRBJ2-2 and V is TRBV11-2, with D possibly being TRBD1 (6 bases). The CDR3 consists of 15 residues. Trimming removed 2 bases from V and 1 base from J, with 8 bases in between. Germline V gene data show CDR1 as SGHAT and CDR2 as FQNNGV. The CDR3 nucleotides are TGTGCCAGCAGCTTATTGGGACAGAACACCGGGGAGCTGTTTTTT. This encodes CASSLLGQNTGELFF.

The CDR3 DNA reads as TGTGCCAGCAGCCAGACTAGCGGAACCAACGAGCAGTACTTC. Translating gives CASSQTSGTNEQYF. V gene TRBV7-8 combines with J gene TRBJ2-7; TRBD2 matches at 9 bases. V dropped 5 bases and J dropped 5; count of bases not matched to a gene: 7. The CDR3 runs 14 residues. Germline assignment: CDR1 SGHVS and CDR2 FQNEAQ.

This sequence joins TRBV5-6 and TRBJ2-1; TRBD2 agrees at 9 bases. Germline CDR1 and CDR2: SGHDT and YYEEEE. The length of the CDR3 is 15 residues. The V gene end was trimmed by 0 bases and the J gene end by 6 bases; junction bases not matched to a gene: 4. CDR3 sequence: CASSLEGLALNEQFF. The CDR3 nucleotides read TGTGCCAGCAGCTTGGAGGGACTAGCCCTCAATGAGCAGTTCTTC.

The chain combines TRBV6-1 with TRBJ1-5; 7 bases are a match to TRBD1. V dropped 6 bases and J dropped 3; count of bases not matched to a gene: 8. CDR3 length: 15 residues. Germline V CDR1 and CDR2: MNHNS, SASEGT. The CDR3 sequence: CASRTQGPINQPQHF. The DNA for the CDR3 is TGTGCCAGCAGAACACAGGGGCCGATCAATCAGCCCCAGCATTTT.

The chain has TRBV30 and TRBJ1-2; D is perhaps TRBD1 (5 bases). Germline CDR1 and CDR2: GTSNPN and SVGIG (reference sequence). The V end lost 3 bases, the J end lost 10 bases, and 12 bases lay between the germline ends. CDR3 size: 11 residues. The CDR3 here is CAWRVDSSYTF. CDR3 coding DNA: TGTGCCTGGAGGGTAGACAGCTCCTACACCTTC. Filled out from reference TRBV30 and TRBJ1-2, the complete variable domain reads SQTIHQWPATLVQPVGSPLSLECTVEGTSNPNLYWYRQAAGRGLQLLFYSVGIGQISSEVPQNLSASRPQDRQFILSSKKLLLSDSGFYLCAWRVDSSYTFGSGTRLTVV.

The chain is built from TRBV28 and TRBJ2-7, with D perhaps TRBD2 (5 bases). CDR3 length equals 16 residues. V was trimmed by 3 bases and J by 2 bases, leaving 17 bases between them. CDR1 is MDHEN, CDR2 SYDVKM, per germline. CDR3 sequence (DNA): TGTGCCAGCAGTTTTGGCCTCTGGCGGGCGACCTACGAGCAGTACTTC. Translating it yields CASSFGLWRATYEQYF.

This chain uses TRBV19 with TRBJ2-3; tentatively, D is TRBD1 (5 bases). The CDR3 runs to 12 residues. The germline CDR1 and CDR2 sequences are LNHDA and SQIVND (reference sequence). V dropped 9 bases and J dropped 1 base, with 8 bases sitting between them. In nucleotides, the CDR3 is TGTGCCAGCAAAGGGGGCACAGATACGCAGTATTTT. This gives the protein CASKGGTDTQYF.

The J gene is TRBJ1-2, the V gene TRBV10-2, with 7 bases aligning to TRBD1. CDR1 and CDR2 (germline): WSHSY, SAAADI. This CDR3 contains 13 residues. V trimming: 5 bases; J trimming: 7 bases; junction bases outside the gene matches: 7. The CDR3 sequence is CASSLTGLVGYTF. For the CDR3, the DNA is TGCGCCAGCAGTTTGACAGGGCTAGTTGGCTACACCTTC.

This chain uses TRBV27 with TRBJ2-3; maybe TRBD2 (6 bases). V lost 6 bases to trimming and J lost 0 bases, with 10 bases between them. The CDR3 length is 14 residues. Germline loops: CDR1 MNHEY, CDR2 SMNVEV (reference sequence). This chain's CDR3 is CASSPGASTDTQYF. The CDR3 DNA is TGTGCCAGCAGCCCGGGAGCCAGCACAGATACGCAGTATTTT.

This clone has just one count. One end of the junction varies from germline; a read error may be responsible. The chain couples TRBV2 to TRBJ1-2; D may be TRBD1 (6 bases). Germline CDR1 is SNHLY and CDR2 is FYNNEI. CDR3 length: 12 amino acids. The CDR3 bases are TGTGCCAGCAGGGAAGGGACACGCGCCTACACCTTC. The encoded protein is CASREGTRAYTF.

The chain combines TRBV4-1 with TRBJ1-2, with unresolved D. Germline V gene sequence: CDR1 MGHRA, CDR2 YSYEKL. The CDR3 is 15 amino acids. The V end was cut by 0 bases, the J end by 4 bases, with 12 bases between. CDR3 region: CASSQEQSKLYGYTF. CDR3 bases: TGCGCCAGCAGCCAAGAACAGTCTAAGCTCTATGGCTACACCTTC.

J is TRBJ1-3 and V is TRBV5-4; 7 bases map to TRBD1. Germline V gene lookup returns CDR1 SGHNT and CDR2 YYREEE (reference sequence). The CDR3 is made up of 17 amino acids. V dropped 0 bases and J dropped 0; count of bases not matched to a gene: 6. CDR3 DNA sequence: TGTGCCAGCAGCTTGGTCATACAGGGGAGCTCTGGAAACACCATATATTTT. It encodes CASSLVIQGSSGNTIYF. Looking up the rest from reference TRBV5-4 and TRBJ1-3 gives the full variable domain: ETGVTQSPTHLIKTRGQQVTLRCSSQSGHNTVSWYQQALGQGPQFIFQYYREEENGRGNFPPRFSGLQFPNYSSELNVNALELDDSALYLCASSLVIQGSSGNTIYFGEGSWLTVV.

J is TRBJ1-1 and V is TRBV5-1; TRBD1 is a possible D gene (5 bases). Per germline, CDR1 SGHRS and CDR2 YFSETQ. CDR3 length: 14 amino acids. V shed 0 bases and J shed 1 base, with 7 bases lying between them. In DNA form, the CDR3 reads TGCGCCAGCAGCTTGGCCGGGGGGAACACTGAAGCTTTCTTT. Translation: CASSLAGGNTEAFF.

J is TRBJ2-1 and V is TRBV7-9; possible D gene TRBD2, 6 bases. This CDR3 region has 15 residues. In germline, CDR1 is SEHNR, CDR2 FQNEAQ (reference sequence). V lost 3 bases to trimming and J lost 8 bases, with 17 bases between them. The CDR3 coding sequence is TGTGCCAGCAGCTTTCTACTGGGGGAGGTCGATGAGCAGTTCTTC. It is translated as CASSFLLGEVDEQFF.

The count of this clone is one. This chain joins TRBV12-5 and TRBJ2-5; perhaps TRBD1 as D (6 bases). V lost 1 base and J 1 base, leaving 13 bases between the germline ends. Germline V CDR1 and CDR2: LGHNT, FRNRAP. This CDR3 contains 16 residues. CDR3 nucleotides: TGTGCTAGTGGTTTGGGGACGACAGGAATCCAAGAGACCCAGTACTTC. It translates to CASGLGTTGIQETQYF.

The chain links TRBV7-9 to TRBJ1-4; D perhaps matches TRBD1 (5 bases). Germline V gene data show CDR1 as SEHNR and CDR2 as FQNEAQ (reference sequence). V was shortened by 3 bases and J by 4 bases, with 9 bases between the two germline ends. The CDR3 has 14 residues. The CDR3 loop is CASSFGGGNEKLFF. CDR3 bases: TGTGCCAGCAGCTTTGGGGGAGGTAATGAAAAACTGTTTTTT.

The chain couples TRBV19 to TRBJ1-4, with 8 bases identical to TRBD1. V was clipped by 6 bases and J by 8 bases; unmatched bases: 5. Germline V gives CDR1 LNHDA, CDR2 SQIVND (reference sequence). This CDR3 has 13 residues. CDR3 sequence (DNA): TGTGCCAGTAGGAGGACAGGGTGGGAAAAACTGTTTTTT. Amino acids: CASRRTGWEKLFF.

This clone was detected only once. This chain links TRBV18 with TRBJ2-1; 9 bases are a match to TRBD2. J gave up 7 bases and V 6 bases, and 10 bases lay outside the gene matches. This CDR3 is built from 15 residues. The germline gives CDR1 KGHSH, CDR2 LQKENI. The CDR3 region has the DNA TGTGCCAGCTCTTCGACTAGCGGACTTGGGAATGAGCAGTTCTTC. As protein: CASSSTSGLGNEQFF.

This clone was seen a handful of times. This chain uses TRBV30 with TRBJ1-1, with 7 bases matching TRBD1. Germline CDR1 is GTSNPN and CDR2 is SVGIG (reference sequence). Trimming cost V 1 base and J 2 bases; bases outside gene matches: 7. The CDR3 runs to 15 residues. This CDR3 reads CAWSGQGMSNTEAFF. CDR3 nucleotides: TGTGCCTGGAGTGGACAGGGCATGAGCAACACTGAAGCTTTCTTT.

The chain recombines TRBV5-1 with TRBJ1-1; D gene unclear. The CDR3 loop spans 14 amino acids. V was clipped by 0 bases and J by 5 bases, with 11 bases between them. Germline CDR1 SGHRS, CDR2 YFSETQ. Written as DNA, the CDR3 is TGCGCCAGCAGCTTGGCGCCAGGTAGGACTGAAGCTTTCTTT. Protein product: CASSLAPGRTEAFF. The variable domain in full, completed from reference TRBV5-1 and TRBJ1-1, reads KAGVTQTPRYLIKTRGQQVTLSCSPISGHRSVSWYQQTPGQGLQFLFEYFSETQRNKGNFPGRFSGRQFSNSRSEMNVSTLELGDSALYLCASSLAPGRTEAFFGQGTRLTVV.

This rearrangement joins TRBV27 to TRBJ1-3; D gene uncertain. Germline V gives CDR1 MNHEY, CDR2 SMNVEV (reference sequence). The CDR3 totals 14 residues. Trimming cost V 0 bases and J 0 bases, with 3 bases left between them. CDR3 amino acids: CASSLSLSGNTIYF. The CDR3 coding sequence is TGTGCCAGCAGTTTATCCCTCTCTGGAAACACCATATATTTT.

The chain carries TRBV2 and TRBJ1-1, with no clear D. The germline CDR1 and CDR2 sequences are SNHLY and FYNNEI. V lost 1 base to trimming and J lost 3 bases, with 9 bases between them. The CDR3 runs 14 residues. The CDR3 bases are TGTGCCAGCAGTGAAGAGGAGGGTTACACTGAAGCTTTCTTT. It specifies CASSEEEGYTEAFF. Full variable domain (rest looked up from reference TRBV2 and TRBJ1-1): EPEVTQTPSHQVTQMGQEVILRCVPISNHLYFYWYRQILGQKVEFLVSFYNNEISEKSEIFDDQFSVERPDGSNFTLKIRSTKLEDSAMYFCASSEEEGYTEAFFGQGTRLTVV.

This chain links TRBV2 with TRBJ2-1; maybe TRBD2 (5 bases). Per the germline V gene, CDR1 is SNHLY and CDR2 is FYNNEI. The CDR3 is 13 residues long. Trimming left V 6 bases short and J 9 bases short, with 15 bases between. CDR3 sequence: CASRGFSGSEQFF. CDR3 bases: TGTGCCAGCAGGGGCTTTAGTGGGAGTGAGCAGTTCTTC. The full variable domain, rest sourced from reference TRBV2 and TRBJ2-1, is EPEVTQTPSHQVTQMGQEVILRCVPISNHLYFYWYRQILGQKVEFLVSFYNNEISEKSEIFDDQFSVERPDGSNFTLKIRSTKLEDSAMYFCASRGFSGSEQFFGPGTRLTVL.

V gene TRBV5-1 combines with J gene TRBJ2-7, with 7 bases aligning to TRBD1. The CDR3 totals 12 residues. V was clipped by 0 bases and J by 12 bases; unmatched bases: 6. Germline CDR1 and CDR2: SGHRS and YFSETQ. CDR3 protein: CASSLDRGNLYF. The CDR3 DNA sequence: TGCGCCAGCAGCTTGGACAGGGGAAATCTGTACTTC.

The rearrangement links TRBV7-9 to TRBJ2-2, with a tentative D call TRBD2 (5 bases). The CDR3 runs to 16 residues. Germline V gene lookup returns CDR1 SEHNR and CDR2 FQNEAQ (reference sequence). Trimming cost V 1 base and J 0 bases, with 9 bases left between them. As DNA, the CDR3 is TGTGCCAGCAGCTTAGGTGGGAGCGCGAACACCGGGGAGCTGTTTTTT. Translating it yields CASSLGGSANTGELFF.

The chain uses TRBV27 and TRBJ2-7, with 9 bases fitting TRBD2. Trimming cost V 6 bases and J 1 base; bases outside gene matches: 7. CDR3 length: 15 residues. Germline values: CDR1 MNHEY, CDR2 SMNVEV (reference sequence). This CDR3 reads CASRRGTSGSYEQYF. The CDR3 coding sequence is TGTGCCAGCAGAAGAGGCACTAGCGGGTCCTACGAGCAGTACTTC.

The chain combines TRBV5-1 with TRBJ2-2, with a possible D match to TRBD2 (5 bases). The V end lost 7 bases, the J end lost 4 bases, and 17 bases lay between the germline ends. Per the germline V gene, CDR1 is SGHRS and CDR2 is YFSETQ. This CDR3 is built from 15 residues. The CDR3 DNA reads TGCGCCAGCGCCTCGGCTAGCTTCGGCACCGGGGAGCTGTTTTTT. Translating gives CASASASFGTGELFF.

This rearrangement joins TRBV6-1 to TRBJ2-7; D perhaps matches TRBD2 (5 bases). The CDR3 is 12 amino acids. Germline V gives CDR1 MNHNS, CDR2 SASEGT. V was shortened by 8 bases and J by 1 base, with 9 bases between the two germline ends. CDR3 residues: CASGSGSYEQYF. The CDR3 nucleotides are TGTGCCAGCGGGAGTGGGTCCTACGAGCAGTACTTC.